The 22 T cell receptor beta chains in this list originate from one sample, sequenced in a study of Ad26.COV2.S vaccination and SARS-CoV-2 variants. The method was immunoSEQ multiplex PCR; TCRdb's version includes in-frame clones alone and lacks a portion of them. The sample has around 170,000 clones, roughly nine tenths seen once. Specimen: peripheral blood, collected after recovery from COVID-19. Receptors originate from a human donor who had recovered from COVID-19.

This clone was detected a few times. V usage is TRBV18 and J usage is TRBJ2-4; D is unresolved. The CDR3 is 13 residues long. The germline V gene has CDR1 KGHSH and CDR2 LQKENI. V lost 9 bases and J 9 bases, leaving 18 bases between the germline ends. The CDR3, as DNA: TGTGCCAGTCTGGCTGGGGTGGAGAGCATTCAGTACTTC. This sequence encodes CASLAGVESIQYF.

This chain links TRBV18 with TRBJ2-3; TRBD2 matches at 12 bases. V lost 6 bases and J lost 1; bases outside the gene matches: 17. The CDR3 runs 20 residues. The germline CDR1 and CDR2 sequences are KGHSH and LQKENI. The CDR3 DNA is TGTGCCAGCTCGCCGGAGGTGAGACTAGCGGGAGTTGGGCGCACAGATACGCAGTATTTT. Protein: CASSPEVRLAGVGRTDTQYF.

The gene calls are TRBV5-4 and TRBJ2-5, with 9 positions matching TRBD2. Germline V gene data show CDR1 as SGHNT and CDR2 as YYREEE (reference sequence). The J segment lost 5 bases and the V segment lost 2 bases, leaving 10 bases of the junction unmatched. This CDR3 region has 16 residues. The CDR3 region is CASSFSGGLGEETQYF. The DNA for the CDR3 is TGTGCCAGCAGCTTTAGCGGGGGCCTAGGAGAGGAGACCCAGTACTTC.

The chain recombines TRBV5-1 with TRBJ2-3; 12 bases are a match to TRBD2. The germline CDR1 and CDR2 sequences are SGHRS and YFSETQ. The length of the CDR3 is 13 residues. Losses at the gene ends were 5 bases for V and 9 bases for J; bases not matched to a gene: 4. Here the CDR3 reads CASRASGRATQYF. DNA for the CDR3: TGCGCCAGCAGGGCTAGCGGGAGGGCCACGCAGTATTTT.

The gene calls are TRBV2 and TRBJ2-1; 10 nucleotides line up with TRBD2. The CDR3 loop spans 17 amino acids. CDR1 and CDR2 from the germline V gene are SNHLY and FYNNEI. Trimming at V came to 7 bases and at J to 4 bases, leaving 13 bases not matched to a gene. The CDR3 DNA reads TGTGCCAGCAAATTTTCCCCAGCGGGGGGGTTATACAATGAGCAGTTCTTC. The encoded protein is CASKFSPAGGLYNEQFF.

The chain links TRBV5-1 to TRBJ2-1, with D unresolved. V was shortened by 0 bases and J by 9 bases, with 7 bases between the two germline ends. The CDR3 is 12 amino acids. The germline V gene has CDR1 SGHRS and CDR2 YFSETQ. The CDR3 spells CASSLGWTEQFF. The CDR3 nucleotides read TGCGCCAGCAGCTTGGGTTGGACTGAGCAGTTCTTC.

V usage is TRBV11-3 and J usage is TRBJ2-2; D possibly matches TRBD1 or TRBD2 (5 bases each). Trimming took 5 bases from V and 8 from J, leaving 9 bases between them. The germline CDR1 and CDR2 sequences are SGHNT and YENEEA. The CDR3 extends over 12 amino acids. This CDR3 is CASSPGTGELFF. The CDR3 coding sequence is TGTGCCAGCAGCCCTGGGACGGGGGAGCTGTTTTTT.

The chain joins TRBV7-9 to TRBJ2-2, with 11 bases matching TRBD2. Trimming cost V 5 bases and J 8 bases; bases outside gene matches: 13. Germline assignment: CDR1 SEHNR and CDR2 FQNEAQ (reference sequence). The CDR3 is 17 residues long. CDR3 sequence (DNA): TGTGCCAGCAGCAGCGCCTCTAGCGGGGGGCGTTATGGGGAGCTGTTTTTT. This sequence encodes CASSSASSGGRYGELFF.

V and J are TRBV10-3 and TRBJ2-1, with 11 bases fitting TRBD2. The CDR3 is 16 amino acids. Germline CDR1 is ENHRY and CDR2 is SYGVKD. The ends lost 3 bases at V and 7 bases at J; junction bases unmatched: 8. The DNA of the CDR3 is TGTGCCATCAGTGATAGCGTAGCGGGAGGGCCAAATGAGCAGTTCTTC. It is translated as CAISDSVAGGPNEQFF.

The chain is built from TRBV14 and TRBJ2-1; 11 nucleotides align to TRBD2. CDR1 is SGHDN and CDR2 is FVKESK in the germline V gene. The V gene end was trimmed by 2 bases and the J gene end by 7 bases; junction bases not matched to a gene: 7. The length of the CDR3 is 16 residues. The CDR3 nucleotides are TGTGCCAGCAGCCAAATGGAACTAGCGGGAGTTAATGAGCAGTTCTTC. It codes for CASSQMELAGVNEQFF.

The chain has TRBV5-8 and TRBJ2-7, with 8 bases identical to TRBD2. V lost 3 bases, J lost 3 bases, and 8 bases stayed unmatched. The CDR3 is 15 amino acids. CDR1 SGHTS and CDR2 YDEGEE come from the germline V gene. This CDR3 reads CASSSPRLAHYEQYF. The DNA for the CDR3 is TGTGCCAGCAGCTCACCAAGACTAGCGCACTACGAGCAGTACTTC.

This clone was found a few times. The rearrangement uses TRBV9 and TRBJ2-3; D uncertain. V was pared by 1 base and J by 4 bases, with 13 bases between. The V gene's germline CDR1 is SGDLS and CDR2 YYNGEE. This CDR3 comprises 15 residues. CDR3 nucleotide sequence: TGTGCCAGCAGCGTAAAGGGTGTCCGGGCAGATACGCAGTATTTT. Translated, it gives CASSVKGVRADTQYF.

This chain links TRBV6-5 with TRBJ2-7; 7 bases fit TRBD2. CDR3 length equals 15 residues. The germline V gene has CDR1 MNHEY and CDR2 SVGAGI. J lost 1 base, V lost 4 bases, and 7 bases had no gene match. CDR3 nucleotides: TGTGCCAGCAGTTCTAGCGGAACCCTTTCCTACGAGCAGTACTTC. It yields the protein CASSSSGTLSYEQYF.

The genes are TRBV5-6 and TRBJ2-1, with a tentative D call TRBD2 (6 bases). CDR3 length equals 15 residues. V lost 4 bases, J lost 4 bases, and 15 bases lay in between. Germline V gene data show CDR1 as SGHDT and CDR2 as YYEEEE. DNA of the CDR3: TGTGCCAGCAGCACCGGGGTGGGGGGATACAATGAGCAGTTCTTC. Residues: CASSTGVGGYNEQFF.

The CDR3 DNA is TGTGCCATCAGTGAATCGGGGAGAGTGGGATCCTACAATGAGCAGTTCTTC. Its translation is CAISESGRVGSYNEQFF. V usage is TRBV10-3 and J usage is TRBJ2-1, with D possibly matching TRBD2 (5 bases). CDR1 is ENHRY, CDR2 SYGVKD, per germline. The V end lost 3 bases, the J end lost 1 base, and 16 bases lay between the germline ends. The CDR3 runs 17 residues.

The CDR3 reads CAIRLDSEQFF. The CDR3 coding sequence is TGTGCCATCCGCCTCGACAGTGAGCAGTTCTTC. The rearrangement uses TRBV10-3 and TRBJ2-1; D possibly corresponds to TRBD1 (5 bases). This CDR3 is 11 amino acids long. Trimming removed 8 bases from V and 9 bases from J, with 11 bases in between. Looked up from germline, CDR1 is ENHRY and CDR2 is SYGVKD.

The DNA of the CDR3 is TGCGCCAGCAGCCAACAACTCGGTAGCGAGCAGTACTTC. Amino acid sequence: CASSQQLGSEQYF. This sequence joins TRBV4-1 and TRBJ2-7; D remains ambiguous. CDR1 and CDR2 (germline): MGHRA, YSYEKL. The CDR3 contains 13 residues. V gave up 2 bases and J gave up 6 bases, with 11 bases separating them.

V usage is TRBV7-2 and J usage is TRBJ2-1; TRBD2 matches at 7 bases. This CDR3 region has 10 residues. V trimming: 11 bases; J trimming: 9 bases; junction bases outside the gene matches: 4. The V gene's germline CDR1 is SGHTA and CDR2 FQGNSA. In nucleotides, the CDR3 is TGTGCCCTCGGGACTATTGAGCAGTTCTTC. It specifies CALGTIEQFF.

This clone turned up a few times. CDR3 DNA sequence: TGTGCCACCAGCCCCGCTGGAAACACCATATATTTT. Its protein product is CATSPAGNTIYF. The chain joins TRBV15 to TRBJ1-3, with D unresolved. V was shortened by 5 bases and J by 2 bases, with 4 bases between the two germline ends. The CDR3 sequence is 12 residues long. CDR1 and CDR2 from the germline V gene are LNHNV and YYDKDF (reference sequence).

The gene calls are TRBV11-1 and TRBJ1-1, with TRBD1 matching over 12 bases. The CDR3 is made up of 15 amino acids. Per the germline V gene, CDR1 is SGHAT and CDR2 is FQDESV (reference sequence). V shed 9 bases and J 3 bases; nucleotides not matched to a gene: 8. The CDR3 reads CASRDRGREYTEAFF. Written as DNA, the CDR3 is TGTGCCAGTCGGGACAGGGGGCGCGAGTACACTGAAGCTTTCTTT.

The J gene is TRBJ1-2, the V gene TRBV10-3; no clear D gene. CDR1 is ENHRY and CDR2 is SYGVKD in the germline V gene. With 0 bases removed from V and 5 bases from J, the gap between germline ends came to 10 bases. The CDR3 spans 14 residues. The CDR3 sequence: CAISESRVAYGYTF. CDR3 sequence (DNA): TGTGCCATCAGTGAGTCCCGGGTCGCATATGGCTACACCTTC.

The chain couples TRBV28 to TRBJ2-1; maybe TRBD1 (5 bases). CDR3 length equals 18 residues. With 5 bases removed from V and 2 bases from J, the gap between germline ends came to 22 bases. The germline gives CDR1 MDHEN, CDR2 SYDVKM. The CDR3 coding sequence is TGTGCCAGCAGTCTGCCTTGGGGTCAGGGAACTACCTACAATGAGCAGTTCTTC. Residues: CASSLPWGQGTTYNEQFF.